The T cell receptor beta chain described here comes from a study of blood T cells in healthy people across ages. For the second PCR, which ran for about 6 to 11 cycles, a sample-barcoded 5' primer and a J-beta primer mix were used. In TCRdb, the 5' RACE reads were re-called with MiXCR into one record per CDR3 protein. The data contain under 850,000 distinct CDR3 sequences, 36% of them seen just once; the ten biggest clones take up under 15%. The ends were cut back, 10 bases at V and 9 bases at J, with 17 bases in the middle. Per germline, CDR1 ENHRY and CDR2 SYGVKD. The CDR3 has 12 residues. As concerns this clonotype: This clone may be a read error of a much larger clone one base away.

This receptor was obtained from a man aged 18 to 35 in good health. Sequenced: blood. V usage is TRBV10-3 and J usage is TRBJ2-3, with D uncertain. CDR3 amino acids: CATAAERWTQYF. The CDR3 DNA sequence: TGTGCCACCGCCGCAGAACGTTGGACGCAGTATTTT.